This TCR beta chain was obtained from a study of PD-L1 blockade in urothelial cancer. Whole-study context: As for prior chemotherapy regimens, patients had received 0 to 3. Samples of blood were analyzed 3 weeks (second dose) and 6 weeks after treatment start. Study observations and caveats: Pretreatment blood TCR clonality under the median forecast improved survival.

Into every PCR, synthetic TCR analog templates were spiked. Data came from immunoSEQ multiplex PCR; TCRdb stores just in-frame clones and leaves some out. The table lists about 76,000 clones, under 90% of them singletons. The CDR3 runs 14 residues. Germline CDR1 LGHNT, CDR2 FRNRAP. J gave up 8 bases and V 1 base, and 3 bases lay outside the gene matches. In regard to this clone: The antigen is unknown.

The sequencing here drew on PBMCs, taken around atezolizumab (anti-PD-L1) treatment. The receptor was derived from a man in his 70s with urothelial cancer. The rearrangement uses TRBV12-5 and TRBJ2-1; 9 bases map to TRBD2. CDR3 bases: TGTGCTAGTGGTTTGGACAGGACTAGCGATGAGCAGTTCTTC. This translates into CASGLDRTSDEQFF.